This is a list of T cell receptor beta chains from one sample in a study of early T cells in non-severe SARS-CoV-2 infection. TCRdb ran MiXCR on the 5' RACE reads and lists one entry per CDR3 protein. This table has around 76,000 distinct CDR3 sequences, roughly an eighth appearing once. The sequenced material came from whole blood. These receptors all stem from an adult who was a healthcare worker with PCR-confirmed SARS-CoV-2 infection or an uninfected control (not recorded which). Both conserved end residues are part of each CDR3. Fields, in order: J gene, D gene, V gene, clone size, CDR3 protein, CDR3 DNA. The D gene is left open where the match is weak. The listing skips clone size in some rows; elsewhere it reads once, few, many or a size class.

>TRBJ2-7|.|TRBV7-9|few
CASSPLIQGAETYEQYF
TGTGCCAGCAGCCCACTTATTCAGGGTGCGGAGACCTACGAGCAGTACTTC
>TRBJ2-1|TRBD2|TRBV27|many
CASSLLAYNEQFF
TGTGCCAGCAGCCTACTAGCGTACAATGAGCAGTTCTTC
>TRBJ2-1|TRBD2|TRBV7-9|.
CASSPTGLAGSNEQFF
TGTGCCAGCAGCCCCACCGGACTAGCGGGGTCCAATGAGCAGTTCTTC
>TRBJ1-3|.|TRBV4-2|many
CASSRTGRSSGNTIYF
TGTGCCAGCAGCCGAACCGGACGGAGCTCTGGAAACACCATATATTTT
>TRBJ2-1|.|TRBV5-1|many
CASSLALGRPEQFF
TGCGCCAGCAGCTTGGCCCTCGGACGGCCCGAGCAGTTCTTC
>TRBJ2-7|TRBD2|TRBV9|few
CASSPGTSAPSRSYEQYF
TGTGCCAGCAGCCCCGGGACTAGCGCCCCGTCGCGCTCCTACGAGCAGTACTTC
>TRBJ2-1|.|TRBV5-1|.
CASSLEGQGFYNEQFF
TGCGCCAGCAGCTTGGAGGGCCAGGGGTTTTACAATGAGCAGTTCTTC
>TRBJ2-1|.|TRBV7-8|few
CASSFPPASYNEQFF
TGTGCCAGCAGCTTTCCCCCTGCGAGCTACAATGAGCAGTTCTTC
>TRBJ2-1|.|TRBV7-9|many
CASSLEHHDEQFF
TGTGCCAGCAGCTTAGAGCACCACGATGAGCAGTTCTTC
>TRBJ2-7|.|TRBV5-8|few
CASSLREYGQYF
TGTGCCAGCAGCTTGAGGGAGTACGGGCAGTACTTC
>TRBJ2-1|.|TRBV29-1|many
CSVEDQDNEQFF
TGCAGCGTTGAAGATCAGGATAATGAGCAGTTCTTC
>TRBJ2-7|TRBD2|TRBV27|many
CASSFGAGGGAYEQYF
TGTGCCAGCAGTTTTGGTGCGGGAGGGGGGGCCTACGAGCAGTACTTC
>TRBJ1-1|.|TRBV7-9|.
CASSRGRMNTEAFF
TGTGCCAGCAGCCGCGGCAGGATGAACACTGAAGCTTTCTTT
>TRBJ2-7|TRBD1|TRBV27|many
CASSHRGQGDNEQYF
TGTGCCAGCAGTCATAGGGGACAGGGGGACAACGAGCAGTACTTC
>TRBJ1-2|.|TRBV11-2|many
CASSGFYGYTF
TGTGCCAGCAGCGGATTCTATGGCTACACCTTC
>TRBJ2-7|.|TRBV6-6|few
CASSRGAGPYEQYF
TGTGCCAGCAGTCGGGGGGCCGGCCCCTACGAGCAGTACTTC
>TRBJ2-1|.|TRBV11-2|few
CASSQQGPEQFF
TGTGCCAGCAGCCAACAGGGTCCTGAGCAGTTCTTC
>TRBJ2-1|TRBD2|TRBV28|.
CASSLPLGLAEFF
TGTGCCAGCAGTTTGCCCCTCGGACTAGCCGAATTCTTC
>TRBJ1-2|.|TRBV28|many
CASSLSFGYTF
TGTGCCAGCAGTTTGTCCTTCGGCTACACCTTC
>TRBJ2-5|.|TRBV9|many
CASSPADRTTQYF
TGTGCCAGCAGCCCCGCGGACCGAACAACCCAGTACTTC
>TRBJ2-1|.|TRBV5-1|many
CASSLSTPGYEQFF
TGCGCCAGCAGCTTGTCGACACCGGGGTATGAGCAGTTCTTC
>TRBJ2-5|.|TRBV7-9|many
CASSALLGQETQYF
TGTGCCAGCAGCGCCCTACTAGGCCAAGAGACCCAGTACTTC
>TRBJ2-2|.|TRBV2|.
CASRTVAGYTGELFF
TGTGCCAGCAGGACCGTGGCGGGATACACCGGGGAGCTGTTTTTT
>TRBJ1-5|.|TRBV28|.
CASSFQAGDNQPQHF
TGTGCCAGCAGTTTTCAAGCCGGGGACAATCAGCCCCAGCATTTT
>TRBJ2-7|.|TRBV3-1|many
CASSQGHGSSGEQYF
TGTGCCAGCAGCCAAGGTCACGGGAGCAGTGGCGAGCAGTACTTC
>TRBJ1-1|TRBD1|TRBV20-1|many
CSARWGTGRTEAFF
TGCAGTGCTAGATGGGGGACAGGGAGGACTGAAGCTTTCTTT
>TRBJ2-3|TRBD2|TRBV5-1|few
CASSSGRESDTQYF
TGCGCCAGCAGTAGCGGGAGGGAATCAGATACGCAGTATTTT
>TRBJ2-1|.|TRBV7-9|few
CASSPRAGRSFNEQFF
TGTGCCAGCAGCCCCCGCGCGGGGAGATCCTTCAATGAGCAGTTCTTC
>TRBJ1-2|.|TRBV5-3|many
CARSCLPWAHVHGYTF
TGTGCCAGAAGCTGCCTGCCTTGGGCACACGTTCATGGCTACACCTTC
>TRBJ2-1|TRBD2|TRBV7-9|.
CASSPNPLMTADTSGAYNEQFF
TGTGCCAGCAGCCCTAATCCCCTTATGACCGCTGATACTAGCGGAGCCTACAATGAGCAGTTCTTC
>TRBJ2-3|.|TRBV29-1|few
CSGRTTTDTQYF
TGCAGCGGGAGGACGACCACAGATACGCAGTATTTT
>TRBJ2-7|TRBD1|TRBV27|.
CASSLRDSSYSYEQYF
TGTGCCAGCAGCCTCCGGGACAGCTCCTACTCCTACGAGCAGTACTTC
>TRBJ2-5|.|TRBV10-3|many
CAISEPGVRYQETQYF
TGTGCCATCAGTGAGCCCGGGGTTAGGTACCAAGAGACCCAGTACTTC
>TRBJ2-7|TRBD2|TRBV5-1|few
CASSLVAGSEQYF
TGCGCCAGCAGCTTGGTAGCGGGAAGCGAGCAGTACTTC
>TRBJ1-2|TRBD1|TRBV3-1|many
CASSQGSTGNGYGYTF
TGTGCCAGCAGCCAAGGGTCGACAGGGAACGGCTATGGCTACACCTTC
>TRBJ2-1|.|TRBV30|few
CAWRETSGYNEQFF
TGTGCCTGGAGGGAGACTAGTGGGTACAATGAGCAGTTCTTC
>TRBJ1-1|.|TRBV6-6|many
CASSNLMGGTEAFF
TGTGCCAGCAGTAACCTGATGGGGGGCACTGAAGCTTTCTTT
>TRBJ1-1|.|TRBV20-1|.
CSARVQPTEAFF
TGCAGTGCTAGAGTACAGCCCACTGAAGCTTTCTTT
>TRBJ2-1|TRBD2|TRBV9|many
CASSVAPLANMGNEQFF
TGTGCCAGCAGCGTAGCTCCACTAGCGAACATGGGGAATGAGCAGTTCTTC
>TRBJ2-3|.|TRBV20-1|many
CSGGWVTQYF
TGCAGTGGGGGGTGGGTTACGCAGTATTTT
>TRBJ2-5|.|TRBV27|.
CASSRGAQETQYF
TGTGCCAGCAGTCGGGGGGCCCAAGAGACCCAGTACTTC
>TRBJ1-4|.|TRBV11-2|many
CASSSQLEKLFF
TGTGCCAGCAGCTCCCAGCTTGAAAAACTGTTTTTT
>TRBJ1-4|.|TRBV7-9|few
CASSLVGVRSEKLFF
TGTGCCAGCAGCTTAGTAGGGGTCCGTTCTGAAAAACTGTTTTTT
>TRBJ2-2|TRBD1|TRBV20-1|many
CSARRDRDTGELFF
TGCAGTGCTAGAAGGGACAGGGACACCGGGGAGCTGTTTTTT
>TRBJ1-2|.|TRBV6-5|many
CASSYSGVGNGYTF
TGTGCCAGCAGTTACTCCGGGGTTGGGAATGGCTACACCTTC
>TRBJ2-5|TRBD1|TRBV19|many
CASSIDGQDQETQYF
TGTGCCAGTAGCATTGACGGACAGGACCAAGAGACCCAGTACTTC
>TRBJ2-3|.|TRBV3-1|.
CASSPAHRGDTQYF
TGTGCCAGCAGCCCAGCGCACAGAGGGGATACGCAGTATTTT
>TRBJ2-1|TRBD2|TRBV18|many
CASSLGAGEVFYYEQFF
TGTGCCAGCTCACTGGGAGCGGGAGAGGTCTTTTACTATGAGCAGTTCTTC
>TRBJ2-7|.|TRBV20-1|.
CSASPPGDLYEQYF
TGCAGTGCTAGCCCACCGGGGGACTTATACGAGCAGTACTTC
>TRBJ2-7|TRBD2|TRBV20-1|many
CSAKGLAGRYEQYF
TGCAGTGCTAAGGGACTAGCGGGTCGGTACGAGCAGTACTTC
>TRBJ1-1|.|TRBV20-1|few
CSANLPRTGDVEAFF
TGCAGTGCTAACCTCCCTCGGACCGGGGACGTTGAAGCTTTCTTT
>TRBJ1-4|.|TRBV25-1|many
CASSEFRGEGEKLFF
TGTGCCAGCAGTGAGTTCAGGGGCGAGGGTGAAAAACTGTTTTTT
>TRBJ2-6|.|TRBV7-8|.
CASSLGAVAASGANVLTF
TGTGCCAGCAGCTTAGGAGCAGTGGCTGCCTCTGGGGCCAACGTCCTGACTTTC
>TRBJ1-2|.|TRBV18|few
CASSPPTTGIHGYTF
TGTGCCAGCTCACCACCTACAACAGGGATCCATGGCTACACCTTC
>TRBJ2-7|TRBD2|TRBV3-1|many
CASSLSWSSGTYEQYF
TGTGCCAGCAGCCTAAGCTGGTCTAGCGGTACCTACGAGCAGTACTTC
>TRBJ2-3|TRBD2|TRBV7-7|many
CASSPSVAGYDTQYF
TGTGCCAGCAGCCCTTCGGTAGCGGGTTACGATACGCAGTATTTT
>TRBJ2-2|.|TRBV19|.
CASSITGGTNTGELFF
TGTGCCAGTAGTATCACCGGGGGCACCAACACCGGGGAGCTGTTTTTT
>TRBJ2-3|.|TRBV29-1|many
CSEFGPGDTQYF
TGCAGCGAGTTTGGGCCCGGAGATACGCAGTATTTT
>TRBJ2-7|.|TRBV11-2|.
CASSLPPLYEQYF
TGTGCCAGCAGCCTCCCGCCTCTCTACGAGCAGTACTTC